This T cell receptor beta chain derives from a study of cytomegalovirus exposure and HLA in healthy donors. About the research overall: The roughly 120 million unique TCR beta sequences, from about 179 million T cells, were found by an earlier analysis.

Use of 60 Vbeta and 13 Jbeta primers characterized the PCR. The table came from immunoSEQ multiplex PCR; TCRdb's copy has only in-frame clones and leaves some out. The sample shows 30,000 to 40,000 clones, and over 5.5% sits with its ten largest clones. Sequencing was done on a sample of PBMCs. This receptor was identified in a human donor in good health.

The CDR3 reads CASSSIGDIYNEQFF. As DNA, the CDR3 is TGCGCCAGCAGTAGCATAGGTGATATCTACAATGAGCAGTTCTTC. This sequence joins TRBV5-1 and TRBJ2-1; the D is unclear. The V end lost 5 bases, the J end lost 3 bases, and 15 bases lay between the germline ends. Germline V gives CDR1 SGHRS, CDR2 YFSETQ. The CDR3 runs to 15 residues.